The rows below give T cell receptor beta chains drawn from one sample of a study of beta chain features in type 1 diabetes. Libraries were prepared by immunoSEQ multiplex PCR; TCRdb keeps only in-frame clonotypes and omits some of them. The data show some 280,000 clones, with approximately 15% seen just once and under 0.02% held by the top ten. The source material was naive CD4+ T cells from blood. These receptors came from a man aged 25-40 years with type 1 diabetes. CDR3s include the opening cysteine and the closing phenylalanine or tryptophan. D genes are given only for firm matches. Not every row has a clone size; where given, it reads once, few, many or a size class.

j_gene,abundance,d_gene,v_gene,CDR3nt,CDR3aa
TRBJ2-3,-,TRBD2,TRBV29-1,TGCAGCGTTGATCTAGCGGGAGTCCCAGATACGCAGTATTTT,CSVDLAGVPDTQYF
TRBJ2-1,-,TRBD2,TRBV7-2,TGTGCCAGCAGCTTAGTGGTAGCGGGAGACGGCTATGAGCAGTTCTTC,CASSLVVAGDGYEQFF
TRBJ2-1,few,-,TRBV7-9,TGTGCCAGCAGCTTAGGGGGCTCCGATCCCTACAATGAGCAGTTCTTC,CASSLGGSDPYNEQFF
TRBJ1-1,few,-,TRBV9,TGTGCCAGCAGCCCCGTGACGGGCGGGGGTAACACTGAAGCTTTCTTT,CASSPVTGGGNTEAFF
TRBJ1-2,-,TRBD1,TRBV27,TGTGCCAGCAGTTTGGACAGGGGGTTATATGGCTACACCTTC,CASSLDRGLYGYTF
TRBJ2-1,few,TRBD2,TRBV15,TGTGCCACCAGCAGAGATTCTTCGGGAGGCTACAATGAGCAGTTCTTC,CATSRDSSGGYNEQFF
TRBJ2-7,-,TRBD2,TRBV30,TGTGCCTGGAGTTTTTTAGCGGGAACGAGGTCCTACGAGCAGTACTTC,CAWSFLAGTRSYEQYF
TRBJ2-2,few,-,TRBV27,TGTGCCAGCAGTTTGAAGGGGGAAGTCGGGGAGCTGTTTTTT,CASSLKGEVGELFF
TRBJ1-5,-,-,TRBV18,TGTGCCAGCTCACCACGGCCGGGAAGCAATCAGCCCCAGCATTTT,CASSPRPGSNQPQHF
TRBJ2-7,few,TRBD1,TRBV28,TGTGCCAGCACCCTCCCGGGACAGATCTACGAGCAGTACTTC,CASTLPGQIYEQYF
TRBJ2-3,-,TRBD1,TRBV5-6,TGTGCCAGCAGCTTGAAGACAGGGGTTCCCACAGATACGCAGTATTTT,CASSLKTGVPTDTQYF
TRBJ2-1,-,TRBD2,TRBV5-4,TGTGCCAGCAGCTTGGGGGCTAGCGGGACCTCCAATGAGCAGTTCTTC,CASSLGASGTSNEQFF
TRBJ2-5,-,-,TRBV15,TGTGCCACCAGCAGAGATCAGGGGAAAGAGACCCAGTACTTC,CATSRDQGKETQYF
TRBJ2-7,few,-,TRBV19,TGTGCCAGTAGCCCCGGTGGCAGGGTCTACGAGCAGTACTTC,CASSPGGRVYEQYF
TRBJ2-6,few,-,TRBV18,TGTGCCAGCTCTCCTCAACGGTACTCTGGGGCCAACGTCCTGACTTTC,CASSPQRYSGANVLTF
TRBJ2-1,few,TRBD2,TRBV9,TGTGCCAGCAGCTCTAGTGTAGCGGGGAGCTCCTACAATGAGCAGTTCTTC,CASSSSVAGSSYNEQFF
TRBJ2-7,few,-,TRBV5-1,TGCGCCAGCAGCTTCCTTATGGACAGATTCTACGAGCAGTACTTC,CASSFLMDRFYEQYF
TRBJ2-7,few,TRBD2,TRBV7-2,TGTGCCAGCAGCTTAGCCGGTAGAGCGGGGATCTCCTACGAGCAGTACTTC,CASSLAGRAGISYEQYF
TRBJ1-1,-,-,TRBV7-9,TGTGCCAGCAGCTTATACCCCTCGACAAACCGCACTGAAGCTTTCTTT,CASSLYPSTNRTEAFF
TRBJ2-2,-,-,TRBV5-6,TGTGCCAGCAGCCCCGGGACTCTCAAGCCGCCCGGGGAGCTGTTTTTT,CASSPGTLKPPGELFF
TRBJ2-3,few,TRBD2,TRBV28,TGTGCCAGCAACCCGGGGGGGAGAAGGTCAGATACGCAGTATTTT,CASNPGGRRSDTQYF
TRBJ2-5,few,TRBD1,TRBV5-1,TGCGCCAGCAGCTTGGAAGGGACAGGGCGGACCCAGTACTTC,CASSLEGTGRTQYF
TRBJ2-2,few,-,TRBV7-2,TGTGCCAGCAGCCGTTATCGAAGCGTGACCGGGGAGCTGTTTTTT,CASSRYRSVTGELFF
TRBJ2-5,-,TRBD2,TRBV5-1,TGCGCCAGCAGCGCGGGCGGGGCTAGCGGACAAGAGACCCAGTACTTC,CASSAGGASGQETQYF
TRBJ2-7,-,-,TRBV28,TGTGCCAGCAGACAAACTAGCAGATTCTACGAGCAGTACTTC,CASRQTSRFYEQYF
TRBJ1-5,few,-,TRBV30,TGTGCCTGGAGTGTTGGCCAGAATCAGCCCCAGCATTTT,CAWSVGQNQPQHF
TRBJ2-3,-,-,TRBV14,TGTGCCAGCAGCATCCGGGTGGTGGATACGCAGTATTTT,CASSIRVVDTQYF
TRBJ2-7,-,TRBD2,TRBV27,TGTGCCAGCAGCGGATTAGCGGGAGTGCGCGAGCAGTACTTC,CASSGLAGVREQYF
TRBJ2-5,few,-,TRBV5-1,TGCGCCAGCAGCTTGTATGAGACCCAGTACTTC,CASSLYETQYF
TRBJ2-7,-,-,TRBV28,TGTGCCAGCAGCCCGGGTCAGCTTCACTCCTACGAGCAGTACTTC,CASSPGQLHSYEQYF
TRBJ2-5,-,-,TRBV25-1,TGTGCCAGCAGGAGGGGGGAGGGAGAGACCCAGTACTTC,CASRRGEGETQYF
TRBJ2-7,-,TRBD1,TRBV2,TGTGCCAGCAGTCCGGGACAGGGTTCCTACGAGCAGTACTTC,CASSPGQGSYEQYF
TRBJ2-7,few,-,TRBV19,TGTGCCAGTAGTATCCGAACAGGGAAAGGAGAGCAGTACTTC,CASSIRTGKGEQYF
TRBJ1-1,few,-,TRBV29-1,TGCAGCGTGAGGGGGGGGAACACTGAAGCTTTCTTT,CSVRGGNTEAFF
TRBJ2-7,-,TRBD2,TRBV28,TGTGCCAGCATTCCCGGGGGGTCAAAATTCTACGAGCAGTACTTC,CASIPGGSKFYEQYF
TRBJ2-6,-,-,TRBV27,TGTGCCAGCTCTACAGGGTCCTCTGGGGCCAACGTCCTGACTTTC,CASSTGSSGANVLTF
TRBJ1-1,few,-,TRBV29-1,TGCAGCGTTGGAGGATCCTTCAACACTGAAGCTTTCTTT,CSVGGSFNTEAFF
TRBJ1-2,-,TRBD1,TRBV2,TGTGCCAGCAGTGGGGGACAGAACTATGGCTACACCTTC,CASSGGQNYGYTF
TRBJ2-2,-,-,TRBV5-1,TGCGCCAGCAGCTTGACAAACACCGGGGAGCTGTTTTTT,CASSLTNTGELFF
TRBJ2-1,-,-,TRBV7-9,TGTGCCAGCAGTTTCCATAGAAATGAGCAGTTCTTC,CASSFHRNEQFF
TRBJ2-3,-,-,TRBV7-2,TGTGCCAGCAGCTTAGTAGCGACTATCGGGACAGATACGCAGTATTTT,CASSLVATIGTDTQYF
TRBJ2-7,-,TRBD2,TRBV5-1,TGCGCCAGCAGCCCCGGGACTAGCGGCTACGAGCAGTACTTC,CASSPGTSGYEQYF
TRBJ1-1,few,-,TRBV2,TGTGCCAGCATAGGAGGGATGAACACTGAAGCTTTCTTT,CASIGGMNTEAFF
TRBJ1-4,few,TRBD1,TRBV6-5,TGTGCCAGCACTACAACAGGGGGCCGGGAAAAACTGTTTTTT,CASTTTGGREKLFF
TRBJ1-1,-,-,TRBV4-3,TGCGCCAGCAGCCAAGGACTCGTGACTGAAGCTTTCTTT,CASSQGLVTEAFF